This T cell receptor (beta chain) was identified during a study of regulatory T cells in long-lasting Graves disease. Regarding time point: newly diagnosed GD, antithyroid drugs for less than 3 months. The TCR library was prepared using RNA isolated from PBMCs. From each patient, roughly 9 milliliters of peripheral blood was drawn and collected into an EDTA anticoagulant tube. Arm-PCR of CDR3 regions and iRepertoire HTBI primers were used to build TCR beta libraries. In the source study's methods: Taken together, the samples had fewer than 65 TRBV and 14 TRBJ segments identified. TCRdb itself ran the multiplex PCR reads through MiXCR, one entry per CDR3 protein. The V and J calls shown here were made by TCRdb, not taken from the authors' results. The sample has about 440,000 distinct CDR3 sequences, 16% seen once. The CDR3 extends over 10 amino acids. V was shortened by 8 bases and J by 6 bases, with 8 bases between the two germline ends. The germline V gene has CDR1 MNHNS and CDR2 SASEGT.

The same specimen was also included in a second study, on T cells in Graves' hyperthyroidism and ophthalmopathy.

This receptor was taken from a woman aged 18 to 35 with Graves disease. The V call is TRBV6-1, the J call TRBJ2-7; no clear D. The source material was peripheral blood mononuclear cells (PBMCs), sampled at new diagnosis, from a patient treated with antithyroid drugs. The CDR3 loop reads CASGTAEQYF. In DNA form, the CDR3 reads TGTGCCAGCGGAACAGCCGAGCAGTACTTC.